The 18 T cell receptor beta chains reported below all come from one sample, sequenced in a study of CD8 T cells in Susac syndrome. Random hexamers were used to reverse transcribe 0.5 to 1 ug of RNA. TCRdb processed the immunoSEQ multiplex PCR reads anew with MiXCR; each CDR3 protein has one entry. The sample yields under 150,000 distinct CDR3 sequences, about 95% seen once. Sequenced material: CD4+ T cells from PBMCs. All receptors come from a human donor with multiple sclerosis.

This sequence joins TRBV18 and TRBJ2-3, with 7 bases fitting TRBD1. The CDR3 length is 17 residues. Germline CDR1 and CDR2: KGHSH and LQKENI. The trim removed 3 bases at V and 2 bases at J, leaving 11 bases unmatched. The CDR3 spells CASSPDTDRVHTDTQYF. CDR3 bases: TGTGCCAGCTCACCGGACACAGACAGGGTGCACACAGATACGCAGTATTTT.

This sequence joins TRBV19 and TRBJ2-3; D uncertain. The CDR3 loop spans 14 amino acids. Trimming removed 2 bases at V and 1 base at J, with 7 bases between. Germline CDR1 is LNHDA and CDR2 is SQIVND (reference sequence). DNA for the CDR3: TGTGCCAGTAGTATATCTATAGGCACAGATACGCAGTATTTT. Translating it yields CASSISIGTDTQYF.

The V call is TRBV7-9, the J call TRBJ2-3; D is perhaps TRBD1 (6 bases). Germline V gene lookup returns CDR1 SEHNR and CDR2 FQNEAQ (reference sequence). This CDR3 is 13 amino acids long. Trimming cost V 5 bases and J 4 bases, with 10 bases left between them. In DNA form, the CDR3 reads TGTGCCAGCAGCCCGAGACAGGCAGATACGCAGTATTTT. Its protein product is CASSPRQADTQYF.

The chain uses TRBV28 and TRBJ2-6, with D perhaps TRBD2 (6 bases). Trimming removed 4 bases from V and 3 bases from J, with 10 bases in between. This CDR3 is 15 amino acids long. Germline V gene sequence: CDR1 MDHEN, CDR2 SYDVKM. The CDR3 coding sequence is TGTGCCAGCAGTTGGCGGGGATATGGGGCCAACGTCCTGACTTTC. Protein: CASSWRGYGANVLTF.

This clonotype was observed a handful of times. V and J are TRBV29-1 and TRBJ2-7, with 8 bases aligning to TRBD1. The length of the CDR3 is 13 residues. CDR1 SQVTM and CDR2 ANQGSEA come from the germline V gene. The V and J ends lost 7 bases and 3 bases, in that order; junction bases with no gene match: 8. The chain's CDR3 is CSATPTGGYEQYF. As DNA, the CDR3 is TGCAGCGCTACTCCTACAGGGGGCTACGAGCAGTACTTC.

J is TRBJ2-1 and V is TRBV9; D remains ambiguous. V lost 6 bases to trimming and J lost 0 bases, with 10 bases between them. The CDR3 sequence is 14 residues long. CDR1 is SGDLS, CDR2 YYNGEE, per germline. The CDR3 DNA is TGTGCCAGCACGGCGTTCGTCTCCTACAATGAGCAGTTCTTC. It translates to CASTAFVSYNEQFF.

This chain joins TRBV18 and TRBJ1-3; 9 bases line up with TRBD1. The trim removed 5 bases at V and 4 bases at J, leaving 3 bases unmatched. CDR1 is KGHSH, CDR2 LQKENI, per germline. This CDR3 is built from 14 residues. In DNA form, the CDR3 reads TGTGCCAGCTCAGCGGACAGGGGAGGAAACACCATATATTTT. Protein: CASSADRGGNTIYF.

This chain joins TRBV7-9 and TRBJ2-2; 7 nucleotides line up with TRBD1. CDR1 SEHNR and CDR2 FQNEAQ come from the germline V gene (reference sequence). The CDR3 sequence is 15 residues long. Trimming at V came to 1 base and at J to 2 bases, leaving 1 base not matched to a gene. CDR3: CASSLEGANTGELFF. In DNA, the CDR3 is TGTGCCAGCAGCTTAGAGGGGGCTAACACCGGGGAGCTGTTTTTT.

This CDR3 is CASSPTKINYGYTF. The CDR3 nucleotides read TGTGCCAGCAGCCCGACAAAGATAAACTATGGCTACACCTTC. J is TRBJ1-2 and V is TRBV7-9; unclear D gene. Trimming took off 5 bases at V and 2 bases at J, with 12 bases between the two ends. CDR1 and CDR2 (germline): SEHNR, FQNEAQ (reference sequence). The CDR3 has 14 residues.

About this clonotype: One end of the junction does not line up with germline, which may come from a read error. The rearrangement uses TRBV18 and TRBJ2-3; D uncertain. In germline, CDR1 is KGHSH, CDR2 LQKENI. The length of the CDR3 is 13 residues. The CDR3 is CASAPDGTDTQYF. The DNA for the CDR3 is TGTGCCAGCGCACCAGACGGCACAGATACGCAGTATTTT.

V usage is TRBV3-1 and J usage is TRBJ2-5; TRBD1 or TRBD2 may be the D gene (6 bases each). Germline V CDR1 and CDR2: LGHDT, YNNKEL (reference sequence). The CDR3 consists of 15 residues. V lost 1 base, J lost 3 bases, and 12 bases lay in between. The CDR3 region is CASSQAGALEETQYF. The CDR3 region has the DNA TGTGCCAGCAGCCAAGCGGGGGCCCTAGAAGAGACCCAGTACTTC.

This clonotype was counted once. The chain is built from TRBV3-1 and TRBJ2-7, with D perhaps TRBD2 (5 bases). V shed 1 base and J shed 3 bases, with 16 bases lying between them. The CDR3 length is 16 residues. Germline lookup yields CDR1 LGHDT and CDR2 YNNKEL (reference sequence). The CDR3 nucleotides read TGTGCCAGCAGCCAAGGAAAAGGTAGCGTAAACTACGAGCAGTACTTC. Amino acids: CASSQGKGSVNYEQYF.

The gene calls are TRBV18 and TRBJ1-2; 8 bases are shared with TRBD1. This CDR3 contains 17 residues. J gave up 2 bases and V 0 bases, and 8 bases lay outside the gene matches. Germline V CDR1 and CDR2: KGHSH, LQKENI. The DNA for the CDR3 is TGTGCCAGCTCACCACCTCAGTCAGGGGGCCGAAACTATGGCTACACCTTC. It yields the protein CASSPPQSGGRNYGYTF.

In DNA form, the CDR3 reads TGTGCCAGCAGTCCGGGACAAGGGCAGCCCCAGCATTTT. Residues: CASSPGQGQPQHF. V gene TRBV12-3 or TRBV12-4 combines with J gene TRBJ1-5; D possibly corresponds to TRBD1 (6 bases). The CDR3 has 13 amino acids. V gave up 5 bases and J gave up 7 bases, with 12 bases separating them.

The CDR3 nucleotides read TGTGCCAGCAGCTTTGGGGGGGGCCCTAAAGAGCAGTTCTTC. As protein: CASSFGGGPKEQFF. V is TRBV5-4 and J is TRBJ2-1; perhaps TRBD2 as D (7 bases). V was shortened by 2 bases and J by 10 bases, with 16 bases between the two germline ends. The germline V gene encodes CDR1 SGHNT and CDR2 YYREEE (reference sequence). The CDR3 consists of 14 residues.

This clonotype was found once. The chain is built from TRBV18 and TRBJ2-2, with D maybe TRBD1 (6 bases). Germline CDR1 KGHSH, CDR2 LQKENI. This CDR3 is built from 15 residues. V gave up 0 bases and J gave up 4 bases, with 9 bases separating them. CDR3 sequence (DNA): TGTGCCAGCTCACCACCGTCAGGGGTCACCGGGGAGCTGTTTTTT. Its translation is CASSPPSGVTGELFF.

The rearrangement links TRBV4-2 to TRBJ1-2; no clear D gene. Trimming removed 0 bases from V and 2 bases from J, with 10 bases in between. Germline-derived CDR1 and CDR2 are LGHNA and YNFKEQ. CDR3 length equals 15 residues. The DNA of the CDR3 is TGTGCCAGCAGCCAAGAAGGGCAGACCAACTATGGCTACACCTTC. Translation: CASSQEGQTNYGYTF.

The chain carries TRBV29-1 and TRBJ1-1; 8 bases are shared with TRBD1. Germline V CDR1 and CDR2: SQVTM, ANQGSEA. The CDR3 length is 12 residues. V lost 4 bases to trimming and J lost 5 bases; unmatched junction nucleotides: 3. CDR3 DNA: TGCAGCGTTGCGACAGGGGAGACTGAAGCTTTCTTT. Its protein is CSVATGETEAFF.